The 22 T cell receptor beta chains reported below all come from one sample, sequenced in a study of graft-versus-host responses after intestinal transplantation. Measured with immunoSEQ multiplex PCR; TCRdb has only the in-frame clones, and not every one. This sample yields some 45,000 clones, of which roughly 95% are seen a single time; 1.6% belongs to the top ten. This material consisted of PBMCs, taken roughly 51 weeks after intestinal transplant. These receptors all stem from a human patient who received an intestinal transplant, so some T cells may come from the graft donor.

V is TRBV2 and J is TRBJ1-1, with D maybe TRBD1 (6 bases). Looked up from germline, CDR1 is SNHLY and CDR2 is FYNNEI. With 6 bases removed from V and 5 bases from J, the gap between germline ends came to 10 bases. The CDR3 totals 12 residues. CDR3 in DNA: TGTGCCAGCAGGGACCAGGGGACTGAAGCTTTCTTT. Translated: CASRDQGTEAFF.

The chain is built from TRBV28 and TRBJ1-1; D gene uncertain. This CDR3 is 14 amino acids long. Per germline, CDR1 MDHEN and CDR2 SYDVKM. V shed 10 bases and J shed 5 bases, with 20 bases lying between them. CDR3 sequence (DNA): TGTGCCACCAAGCCGGGCCAGAAGAGGACTGAAGCTTTCTTT. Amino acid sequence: CATKPGQKRTEAFF.

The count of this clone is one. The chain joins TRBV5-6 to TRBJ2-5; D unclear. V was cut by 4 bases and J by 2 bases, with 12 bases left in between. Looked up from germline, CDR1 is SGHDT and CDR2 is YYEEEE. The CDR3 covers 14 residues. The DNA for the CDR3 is TGTGCCAGCAGCAAGCAGGCGGATCAAGAGACCCAGTACTTC. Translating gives CASSKQADQETQYF.

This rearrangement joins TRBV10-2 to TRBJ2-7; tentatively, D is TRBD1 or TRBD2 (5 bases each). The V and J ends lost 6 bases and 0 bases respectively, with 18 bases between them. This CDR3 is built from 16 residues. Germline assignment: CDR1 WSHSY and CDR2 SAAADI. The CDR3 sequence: CASRDTWRTSSYEQYF. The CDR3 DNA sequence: TGCGCCAGCAGGGACACGTGGAGGACAAGCTCCTACGAGCAGTACTTC.

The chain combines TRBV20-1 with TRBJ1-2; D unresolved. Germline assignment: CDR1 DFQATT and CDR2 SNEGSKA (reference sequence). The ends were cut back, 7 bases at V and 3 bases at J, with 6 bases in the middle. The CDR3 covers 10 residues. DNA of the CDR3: TGCAGTGTCCATGACTATGGCTACACCTTC. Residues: CSVHDYGYTF.

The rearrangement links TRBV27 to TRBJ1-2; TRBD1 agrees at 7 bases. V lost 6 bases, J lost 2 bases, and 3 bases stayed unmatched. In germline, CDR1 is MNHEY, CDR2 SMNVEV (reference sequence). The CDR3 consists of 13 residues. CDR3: CASRLTGNYGYTF. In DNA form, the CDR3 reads TGTGCCAGCAGGCTGACAGGGAACTATGGCTACACCTTC.

The DNA of the CDR3 is TGTGCCAGCAGCTTGGGGAGCGGGACGCCACGCAATGAGCAGTTCTTC. It specifies CASSLGSGTPRNEQFF. This chain connects TRBV5-4 to TRBJ2-1, with 7 nucleotides matching TRBD2. The germline CDR1 and CDR2 sequences are SGHNT and YYREEE (reference sequence). The CDR3 runs to 16 residues. The V segment lost 0 bases and the J segment 6 bases; nucleotides outside the gene matches: 9.

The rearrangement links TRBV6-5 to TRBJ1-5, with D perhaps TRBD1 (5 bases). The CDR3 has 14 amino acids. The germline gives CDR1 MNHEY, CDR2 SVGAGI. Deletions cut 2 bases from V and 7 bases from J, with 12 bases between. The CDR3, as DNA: TGTGCCAGCAGTTACCGGGGGTTTGGGCAGCCCCAGCATTTT. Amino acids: CASSYRGFGQPQHF.

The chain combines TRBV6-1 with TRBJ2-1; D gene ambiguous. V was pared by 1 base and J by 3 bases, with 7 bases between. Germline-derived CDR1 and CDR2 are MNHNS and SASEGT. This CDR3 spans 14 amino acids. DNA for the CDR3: TGTGCCAGCAGTGAAGTATTACTCTACAATGAGCAGTTCTTC. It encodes CASSEVLLYNEQFF.

The CDR3 region is CASGTRATGELFF. The CDR3 region has the DNA TGTGCCAGCGGGACTCGGGCCACCGGGGAGCTGTTTTTT. The chain uses TRBV6-5 and TRBJ2-2; a weak D match, TRBD2 (6 bases). Germline CDR1 is MNHEY and CDR2 is SVGAGI. V lost 8 bases and J lost 4, with 11 bases in between. CDR3 length: 13 amino acids.

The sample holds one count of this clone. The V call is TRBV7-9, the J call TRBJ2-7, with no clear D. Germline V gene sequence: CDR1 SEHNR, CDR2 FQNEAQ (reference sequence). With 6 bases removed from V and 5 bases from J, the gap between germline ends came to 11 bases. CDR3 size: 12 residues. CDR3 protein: CASSSPWNEQYF. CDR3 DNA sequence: TGTGCCAGCAGTTCTCCGTGGAACGAGCAGTACTTC.

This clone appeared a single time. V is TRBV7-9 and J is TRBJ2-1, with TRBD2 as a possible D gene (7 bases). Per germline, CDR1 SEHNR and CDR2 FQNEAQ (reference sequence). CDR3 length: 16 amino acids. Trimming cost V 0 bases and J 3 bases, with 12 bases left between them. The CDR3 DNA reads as TGTGCCAGCAGCTTAGCCGCCGGGGGGCTCTACAATGAGCAGTTCTTC. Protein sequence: CASSLAAGGLYNEQFF.

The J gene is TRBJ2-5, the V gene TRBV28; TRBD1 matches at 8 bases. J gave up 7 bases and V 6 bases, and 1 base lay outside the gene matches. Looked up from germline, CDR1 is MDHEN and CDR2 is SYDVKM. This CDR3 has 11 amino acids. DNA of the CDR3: TGTGCCAGCAGAGACAGGGGGACCCAGTACTTC. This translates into CASRDRGTQYF.

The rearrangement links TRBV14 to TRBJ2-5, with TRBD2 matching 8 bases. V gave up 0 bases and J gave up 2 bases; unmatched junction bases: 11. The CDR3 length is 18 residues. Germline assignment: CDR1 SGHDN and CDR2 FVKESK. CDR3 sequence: CASSQERLAGDLQETQYF. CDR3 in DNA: TGTGCCAGCAGCCAAGAGAGGCTAGCGGGTGATCTACAAGAGACCCAGTACTTC. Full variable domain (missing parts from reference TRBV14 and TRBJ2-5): EAGVTQFPSHSVIEKGQTVTLRCDPISGHDNLYWYRRVMGKEIKFLLHFVKESKQDESGMPNNRFLAERTGGTYSTLKVQPAELEDSGVYFCASSQERLAGDLQETQYFGPGTRLLVL.

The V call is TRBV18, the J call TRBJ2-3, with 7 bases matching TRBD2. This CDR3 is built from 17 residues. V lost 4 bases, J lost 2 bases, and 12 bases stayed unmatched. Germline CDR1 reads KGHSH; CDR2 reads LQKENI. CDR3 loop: CASSRTGGSGSTDTQYF. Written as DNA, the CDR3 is TGTGCCAGCTCACGCACCGGGGGTAGCGGGTCCACAGATACGCAGTATTTT.

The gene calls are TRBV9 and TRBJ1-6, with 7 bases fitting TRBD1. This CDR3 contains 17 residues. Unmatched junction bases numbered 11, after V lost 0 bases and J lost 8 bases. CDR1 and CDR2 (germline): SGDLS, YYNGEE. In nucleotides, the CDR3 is TGTGCCAGCAGCGTAGGCTCTGCGGGGACAGAGTATTCACCCCTCCACTTT. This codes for CASSVGSAGTEYSPLHF.

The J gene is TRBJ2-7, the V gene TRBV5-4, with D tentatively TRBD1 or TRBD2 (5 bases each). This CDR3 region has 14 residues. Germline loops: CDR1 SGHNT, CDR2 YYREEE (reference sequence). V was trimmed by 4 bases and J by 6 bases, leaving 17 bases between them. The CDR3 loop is CASSPVQGRGEQYF. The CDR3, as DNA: TGTGCCAGCAGCCCGGTGCAGGGTCGGGGCGAGCAGTACTTC.

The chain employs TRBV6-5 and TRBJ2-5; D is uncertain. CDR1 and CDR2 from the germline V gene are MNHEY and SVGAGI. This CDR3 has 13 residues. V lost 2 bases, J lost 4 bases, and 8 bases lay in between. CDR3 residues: CASSYGWGETQYF. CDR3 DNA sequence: TGTGCCAGCAGTTACGGCTGGGGAGAGACCCAGTACTTC.

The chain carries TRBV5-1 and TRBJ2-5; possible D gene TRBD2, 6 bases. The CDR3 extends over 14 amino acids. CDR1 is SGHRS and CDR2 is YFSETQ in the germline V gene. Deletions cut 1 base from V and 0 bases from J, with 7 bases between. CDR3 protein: CASSLLADQETQYF. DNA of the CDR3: TGCGCCAGCAGCTTGTTAGCGGACCAAGAGACCCAGTACTTC.

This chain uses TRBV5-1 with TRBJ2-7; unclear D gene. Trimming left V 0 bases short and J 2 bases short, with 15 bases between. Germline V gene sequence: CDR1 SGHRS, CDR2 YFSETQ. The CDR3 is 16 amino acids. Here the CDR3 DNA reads TGCGCCAGCAGCTTGGCCACAACGGATAATCCCTACGAGCAGTACTTC. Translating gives CASSLATTDNPYEQYF. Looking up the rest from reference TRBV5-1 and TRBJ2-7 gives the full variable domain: KAGVTQTPRYLIKTRGQQVTLSCSPISGHRSVSWYQQTPGQGLQFLFEYFSETQRNKGNFPGRFSGRQFSNSRSEMNVSTLELGDSALYLCASSLATTDNPYEQYFGPGTRLTVT.

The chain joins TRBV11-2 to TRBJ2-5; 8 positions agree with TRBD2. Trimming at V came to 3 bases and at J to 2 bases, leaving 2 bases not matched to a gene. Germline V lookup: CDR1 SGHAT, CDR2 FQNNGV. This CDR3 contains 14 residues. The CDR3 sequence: CASSFQREQETQYF. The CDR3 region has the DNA TGTGCCAGCAGCTTCCAGCGGGAGCAAGAGACCCAGTACTTC.

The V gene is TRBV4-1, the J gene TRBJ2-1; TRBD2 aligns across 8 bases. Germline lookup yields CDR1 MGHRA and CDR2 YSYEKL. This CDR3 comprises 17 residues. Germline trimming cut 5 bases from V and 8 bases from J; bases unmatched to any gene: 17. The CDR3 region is CASSYRNWTSLGYEQFF. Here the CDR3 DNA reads TGCGCCAGCAGCTACCGTAACTGGACTAGCCTGGGCTATGAGCAGTTCTTC.